This T cell receptor beta chain originates from a study of cytomegalovirus exposure and HLA in healthy donors. Comments on this clone: Its antigen is undetermined.

A multiplex PCR was run with 60 Vbeta primers and 13 Jbeta primers. The table came from immunoSEQ multiplex PCR; TCRdb's copy has only in-frame clones and leaves some out. The sample has fewer than 100,000 clones; 78% are singletons. Regarding the study as a whole: A later analysis revealed that TCR association rates differed between HLA loci, peaking at DRB1 and bottoming out at HLA-C.

The sequenced sample consisted of PBMCs. The receptor was isolated from a male donor in good health and CMV-seropositive.

The CDR3 sequence: CASSPGTVNTGELFF. DNA for the CDR3: TGTGCCAGTAGCCCCGGGACAGTGAACACCGGGGAGCTGTTTTTT. This rearrangement joins TRBV19 to TRBJ2-2, with 7 bases matching TRBD1. Germline V CDR1 and CDR2: LNHDA, SQIVND (reference sequence). V lost 6 bases, J lost 1 base, and 5 bases stayed unmatched. CDR3 length: 15 amino acids. Filled out from reference TRBV19 and TRBJ2-2, the complete variable domain reads DGGITQSPKYLFRKEGQNVTLSCEQNLNHDAMYWYRQDPGQGLRLIYYSQIVNDFQKGDIAEGYSVSREKKESFPLTVTSAQKNPTAFYLCASSPGTVNTGELFFGEGSRLTVL.